Detailed here is one TCR beta chain. No antigen is known for it. These data belong to a study of cytomegalovirus exposure and HLA in healthy donors. Study details: In a later analysis, it was reported that the roughly 130 validation repertoires had been produced on the same platform as the 550 to 700 repertoires belonging to the first cohort. Study results and limitations: The authors listed roughly 150 TCR beta chains as cytomegalovirus-associated. High specificity and sensitivity for cytomegalovirus status were reported for the classifier. Most observed TCR sequences were rare, whereas some public TCRs were detected in many donors.

V was clipped by 4 bases and J by 5 bases; unmatched bases: 9. CDR3 length: 16 amino acids. Germline assignment: CDR1 MNHNY and CDR2 SVGAGI (reference sequence). Data came from immunoSEQ multiplex PCR; TCRdb stores just in-frame clones and leaves some out. The sample has some 150,000 clones, roughly 87% seen once. This chain joins TRBV6-6 and TRBJ2-2; 8 bases map to TRBD2. This receptor was obtained from a young man in good health and CMV-seropositive. The sample taken for sequencing was PBMCs. Here the CDR3 reads CASSFPGTRKTGELFF. Written as DNA, the CDR3 is TGTGCCAGCAGTTTCCCCGGGACTAGAAAGACCGGGGAGCTGTTTTTT.